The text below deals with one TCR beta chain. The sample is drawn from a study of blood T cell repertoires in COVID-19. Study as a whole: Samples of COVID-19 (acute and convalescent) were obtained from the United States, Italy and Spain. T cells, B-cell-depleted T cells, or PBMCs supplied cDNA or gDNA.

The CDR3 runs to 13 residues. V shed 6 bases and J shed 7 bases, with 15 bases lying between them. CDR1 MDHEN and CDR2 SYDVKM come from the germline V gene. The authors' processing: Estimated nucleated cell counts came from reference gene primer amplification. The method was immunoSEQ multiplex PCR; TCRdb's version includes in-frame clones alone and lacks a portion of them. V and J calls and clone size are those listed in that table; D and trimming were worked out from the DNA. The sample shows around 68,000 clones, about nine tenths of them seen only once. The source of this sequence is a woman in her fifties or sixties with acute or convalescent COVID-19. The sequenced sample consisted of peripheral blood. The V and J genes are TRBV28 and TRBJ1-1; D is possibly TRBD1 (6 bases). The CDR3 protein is CASSSLGQFEAFF. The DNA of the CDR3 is TGTGCCAGCAGCTCACTCGGACAGTTTGAAGCTTTCTTT. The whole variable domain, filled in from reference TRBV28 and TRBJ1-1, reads DVKVTQSSRYLVKRTGEKVFLECVQDMDHENMFWYRQDPGLGLRLIYFSYDVKMKEKGDIPEGYSVSREKKERFSLILESASTNQTSMYLCASSSLGQFEAFFGQGTRLTVV.